This entry features one T cell receptor (beta chain) sequence. A read error may produce the germline difference seen at one junction end. Germline CDR1 reads MGHDK; CDR2 reads SYGVNS. This CDR3 has 17 residues. This sample stems from a study of blood T cells in healthy people across ages. The study recruited healthy Caucasian donors from Russia who were aged roughly 6 to 95. A sample-barcoded 5' primer and a J-beta primer mix were used in a second PCR of roughly 7 to 11 cycles. In TCRdb, the 5' RACE reads were re-called with MiXCR into one record per CDR3 protein. Here the sample spans almost 1 million distinct CDR3 sequences, about 51% being singletons.

The source material was blood. This chain connects TRBV25-1 to TRBJ2-1; possibly TRBD2 for D (5 bases). The TCR was taken from an older woman in good health. In DNA form, the CDR3 reads TGTGCCAGCAGTGAATCTATAGCGTACAGCTCCTACAAGGAGCAGTTCTTC. This codes for CASSESIAYSSYKEQFF.